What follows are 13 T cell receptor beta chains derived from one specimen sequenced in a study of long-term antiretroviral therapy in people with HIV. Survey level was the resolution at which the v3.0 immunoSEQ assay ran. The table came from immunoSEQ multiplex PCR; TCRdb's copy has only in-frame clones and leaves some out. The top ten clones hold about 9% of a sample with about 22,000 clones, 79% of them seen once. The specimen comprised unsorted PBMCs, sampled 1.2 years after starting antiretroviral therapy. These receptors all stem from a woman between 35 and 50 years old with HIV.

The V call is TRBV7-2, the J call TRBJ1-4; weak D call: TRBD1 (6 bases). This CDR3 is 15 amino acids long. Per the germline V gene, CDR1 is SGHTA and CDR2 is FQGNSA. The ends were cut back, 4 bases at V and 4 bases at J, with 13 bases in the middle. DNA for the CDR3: TGTGCCAGCAGCTCATACAGGGTTTTTAATGAAAAACTGTTTTTT. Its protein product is CASSSYRVFNEKLFF. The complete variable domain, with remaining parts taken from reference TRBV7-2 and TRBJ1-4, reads GAGVSQSPSNKVTEKGKDVELRCDPISGHTALYWYRQSLGQGLEFLIYFQGNSAPDKSGLPSDRFSAERTGGSVSTLTIQRTQQEDSAVYLCASSSYRVFNEKLFFGSGTQLSVL.

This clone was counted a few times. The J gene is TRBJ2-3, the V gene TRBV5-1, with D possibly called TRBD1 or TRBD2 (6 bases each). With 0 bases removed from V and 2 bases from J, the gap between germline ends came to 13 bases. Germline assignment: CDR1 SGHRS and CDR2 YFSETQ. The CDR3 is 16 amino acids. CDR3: CASSLVSGANTDTQYF. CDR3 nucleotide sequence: TGCGCCAGCAGCTTGGTATCGGGGGCAAACACAGATACGCAGTATTTT. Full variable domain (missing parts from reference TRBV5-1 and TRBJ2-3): KAGVTQTPRYLIKTRGQQVTLSCSPISGHRSVSWYQQTPGQGLQFLFEYFSETQRNKGNFPGRFSGRQFSNSRSEMNVSTLELGDSALYLCASSLVSGANTDTQYFGPGTRLTVL.

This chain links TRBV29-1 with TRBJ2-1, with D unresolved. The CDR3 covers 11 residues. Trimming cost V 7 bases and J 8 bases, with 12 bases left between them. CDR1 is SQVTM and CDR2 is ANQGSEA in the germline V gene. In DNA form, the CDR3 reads TGCAGCGCTCTTTCCTTTGATGAGCAGTTCTTC. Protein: CSALSFDEQFF.

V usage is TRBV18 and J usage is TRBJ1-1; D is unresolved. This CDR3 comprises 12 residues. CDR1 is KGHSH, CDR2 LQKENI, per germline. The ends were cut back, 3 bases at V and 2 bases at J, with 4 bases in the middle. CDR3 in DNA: TGTGCCAGCTCACCGGGAAACACTGAAGCTTTCTTT. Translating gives CASSPGNTEAFF.

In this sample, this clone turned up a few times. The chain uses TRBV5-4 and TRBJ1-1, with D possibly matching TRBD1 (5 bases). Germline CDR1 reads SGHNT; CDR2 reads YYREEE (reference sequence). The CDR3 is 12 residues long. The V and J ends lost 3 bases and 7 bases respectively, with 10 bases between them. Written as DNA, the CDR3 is TGTGCCAGCAGCTCGGGGGGGGTTGAAGCTTTCTTT. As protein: CASSSGGVEAFF.

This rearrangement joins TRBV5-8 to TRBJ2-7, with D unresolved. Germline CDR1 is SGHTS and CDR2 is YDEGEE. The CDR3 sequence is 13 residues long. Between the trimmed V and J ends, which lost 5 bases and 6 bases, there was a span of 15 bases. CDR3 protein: CASRPSLIIEQYF. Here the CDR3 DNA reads TGTGCCAGCAGACCCTCACTAATTATCGAGCAGTACTTC. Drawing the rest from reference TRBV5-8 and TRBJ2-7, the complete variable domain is EAGVTQSPTHLIKTRGQQATLRCSPISGHTSVYWYQQALGLGLQFLLWYDEGEERNRGNFPPRFSGRQFPNYSSELNVNALELEDSALYLCASRPSLIIEQYFGPGTRLTVT.

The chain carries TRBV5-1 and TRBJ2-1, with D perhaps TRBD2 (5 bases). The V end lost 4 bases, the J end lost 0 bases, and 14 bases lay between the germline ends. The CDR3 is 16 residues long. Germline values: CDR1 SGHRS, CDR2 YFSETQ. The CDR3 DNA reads TGCGCCAGCAGCCCCCCCGGGGTACCCTCCTACAATGAGCAGTTCTTC. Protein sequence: CASSPPGVPSYNEQFF. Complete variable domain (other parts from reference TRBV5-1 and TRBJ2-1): KAGVTQTPRYLIKTRGQQVTLSCSPISGHRSVSWYQQTPGQGLQFLFEYFSETQRNKGNFPGRFSGRQFSNSRSEMNVSTLELGDSALYLCASSPPGVPSYNEQFFGPGTRLTVL.

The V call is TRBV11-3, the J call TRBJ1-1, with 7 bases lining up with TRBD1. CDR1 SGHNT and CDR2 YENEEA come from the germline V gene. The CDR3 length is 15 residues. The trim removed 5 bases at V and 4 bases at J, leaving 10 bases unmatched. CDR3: CASSAARGKGTEAFF. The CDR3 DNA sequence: TGTGCCAGCAGCGCAGCCAGGGGGAAAGGCACTGAAGCTTTCTTT. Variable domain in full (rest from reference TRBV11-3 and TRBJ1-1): EAGVVQSPRYKIIEKKQPVAFWCNPISGHNTLYWYLQNLGQGPELLIRYENEEAVDDSQLPKDRFSAERLKGVDSTLKIQPAELGDSAVYLCASSAARGKGTEAFFGQGTRLTVV.

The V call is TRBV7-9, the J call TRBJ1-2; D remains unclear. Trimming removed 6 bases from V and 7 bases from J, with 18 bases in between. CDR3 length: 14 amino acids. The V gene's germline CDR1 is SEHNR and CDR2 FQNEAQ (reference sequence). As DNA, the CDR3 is TGTGCCAGCAGATCTGACACCGACATTACTGGCTACACCTTC. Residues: CASRSDTDITGYTF.

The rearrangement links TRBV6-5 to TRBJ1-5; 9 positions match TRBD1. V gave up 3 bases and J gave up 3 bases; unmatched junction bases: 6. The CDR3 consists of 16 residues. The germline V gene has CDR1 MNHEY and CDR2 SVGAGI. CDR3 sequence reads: CASSYTGTGTNQPQHF. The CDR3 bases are TGTGCCAGCAGTTATACCGGGACAGGGACCAATCAGCCCCAGCATTTT.

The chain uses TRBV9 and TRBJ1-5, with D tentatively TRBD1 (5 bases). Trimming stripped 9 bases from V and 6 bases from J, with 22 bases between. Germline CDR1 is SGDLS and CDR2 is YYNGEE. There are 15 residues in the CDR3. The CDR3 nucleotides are TGTGCCACCCGGACGGCCAGGGTGGTTCGTCAGCCCCAGCATTTT. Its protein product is CATRTARVVRQPQHF.

The CDR3 reads CASSSANYYEQYF. The CDR3 DNA is TGTGCCAGCAGTTCCGCCAATTACTACGAGCAGTACTTC. This sequence joins TRBV27 and TRBJ2-7; no reliable D call. Germline V gene data show CDR1 as MNHEY and CDR2 as SMNVEV (reference sequence). V was trimmed by 4 bases and J by 3 bases, leaving 10 bases between them. This CDR3 has 13 amino acids.

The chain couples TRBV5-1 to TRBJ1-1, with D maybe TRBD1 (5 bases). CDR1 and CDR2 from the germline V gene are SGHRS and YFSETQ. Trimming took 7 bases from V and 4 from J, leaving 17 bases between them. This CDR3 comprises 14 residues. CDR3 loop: CASSEGPGGTEAFF. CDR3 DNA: TGCGCCAGCTCCGAGGGCCCCGGGGGCACTGAAGCTTTCTTT.